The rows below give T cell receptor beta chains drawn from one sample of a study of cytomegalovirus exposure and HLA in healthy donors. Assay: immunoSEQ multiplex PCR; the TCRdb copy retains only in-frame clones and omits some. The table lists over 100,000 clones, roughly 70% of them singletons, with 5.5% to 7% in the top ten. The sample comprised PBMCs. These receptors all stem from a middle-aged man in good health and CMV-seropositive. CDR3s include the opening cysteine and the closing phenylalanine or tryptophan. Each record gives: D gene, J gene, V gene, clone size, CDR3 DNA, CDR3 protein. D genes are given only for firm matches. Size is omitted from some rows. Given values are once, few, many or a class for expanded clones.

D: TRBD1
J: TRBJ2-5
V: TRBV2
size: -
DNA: TGTGCCAGCAGGGAGACAGGGGTTATGGAGACCCAGTACTTC
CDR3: CASRETGVMETQYF

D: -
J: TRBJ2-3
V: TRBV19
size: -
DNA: TGTGCCAGTAGTATAGCCTCAGGAGATACGCAGTATTTT
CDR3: CASSIASGDTQYF

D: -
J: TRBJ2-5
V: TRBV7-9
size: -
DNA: TGTTCCAGCAGCTTATCACTGGCGGACCAAGAGACCCAGTACTTC
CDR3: CSSSLSLADQETQYF

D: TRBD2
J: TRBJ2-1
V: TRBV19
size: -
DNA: TGTGCCAGTAAACTAGCGGGGGGGCTTGAAAATGAGCAGTTCTTC
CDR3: CASKLAGGLENEQFF

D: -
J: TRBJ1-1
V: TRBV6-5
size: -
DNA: TGTGCCTCTCGGAGGCAGGCGATGAACACTGAAGCTTTCTTT
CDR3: CASRRQAMNTEAFF

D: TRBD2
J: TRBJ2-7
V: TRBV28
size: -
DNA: TGTGCCAGCACCCCTAGCGGGAGGTCCTCCTACGAGCAGTACTTC
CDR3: CASTPSGRSSYEQYF

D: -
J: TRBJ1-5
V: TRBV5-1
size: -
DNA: TGCGCCAGCAGCTTGAGGGGTAATCAGCCCCAGCATTTT
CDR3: CASSLRGNQPQHF

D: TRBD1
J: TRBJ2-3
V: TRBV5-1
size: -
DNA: TGCGCCAGCAGCACCCATCGGGACAGAGACACAGATACGCAGTATTTT
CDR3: CASSTHRDRDTDTQYF

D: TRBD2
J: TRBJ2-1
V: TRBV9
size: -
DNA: TGTGCCAGCAGCGCCGTGACTAGCCGAGAGCAGTTCTTC
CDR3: CASSAVTSREQFF

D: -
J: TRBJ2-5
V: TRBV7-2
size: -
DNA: TGTGCCAGCAGCCCCAACTGGGCCCGGGAGACCCAGTACTTC
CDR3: CASSPNWARETQYF

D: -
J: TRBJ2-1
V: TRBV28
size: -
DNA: TGTGCCAGCAGTTTACAGGGGGGTAGCAATGAGCAGTTCTTC
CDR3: CASSLQGGSNEQFF

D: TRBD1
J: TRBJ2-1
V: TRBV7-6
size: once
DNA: TGTGCCAGCACCGTCGGGACAGGGGGCAATGAGCAGTTCTTC
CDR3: CASTVGTGGNEQFF

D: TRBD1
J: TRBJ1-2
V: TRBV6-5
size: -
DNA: TGTGCCACCCGATCGGGACAGGGAAGTAACTATGGCTACACCTTC
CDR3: CATRSGQGSNYGYTF

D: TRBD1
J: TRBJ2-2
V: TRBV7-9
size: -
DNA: TGTGCCAGTATGACAGGGGGGAACACCGGGGAGCTGTTTTTT
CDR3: CASMTGGNTGELFF

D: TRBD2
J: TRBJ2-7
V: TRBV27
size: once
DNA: TGTGCCAGCGGGGGGGGTGGATTCTCCTACGAGCAGTACTTC
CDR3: CASGGGGFSYEQYF

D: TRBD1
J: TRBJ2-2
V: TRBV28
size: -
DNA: TGTGCCAGCAGAGGGACAGCGAACACCGGGGAGCTGTTTTTT
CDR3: CASRGTANTGELFF

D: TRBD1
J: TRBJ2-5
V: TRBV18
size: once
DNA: TGTGCCAGCTCGCCGGGACAGGGAGAGACCCAGTACTTC
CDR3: CASSPGQGETQYF

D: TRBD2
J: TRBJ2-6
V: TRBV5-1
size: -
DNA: TGCGCCAGCAGCCCGGGGGGGACGAGCTCTGGGGCCAATGTCCTGACTTTC
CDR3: CASSPGGTSSGANVLTF

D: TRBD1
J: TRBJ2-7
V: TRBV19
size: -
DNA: TGTGCCAGTAGTCTCCGGGACAGGGGGCTCTATGAGCAGTACTTC
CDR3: CASSLRDRGLYEQYF

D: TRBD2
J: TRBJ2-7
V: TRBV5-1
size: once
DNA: TGCGCCAGCACCCCGGGGGGGGACCCCTACGAGCAGTACTTC
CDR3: CASTPGGDPYEQYF

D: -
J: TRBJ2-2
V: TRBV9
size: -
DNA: TGTGCCAGCAGCGTAGAGGCAGGCCCCCCGCTCCCCGGGGAGCTGTTTTTT
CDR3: CASSVEAGPPLPGELFF

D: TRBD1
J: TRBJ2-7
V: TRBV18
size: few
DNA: TGTGCCAGCTCACGGGACAGGGGAAGCTACGAGCAGTACTTC
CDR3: CASSRDRGSYEQYF

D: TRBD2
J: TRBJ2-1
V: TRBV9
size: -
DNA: TGTGCCAGCAGCGTAGAAGGAACTAGACTAGCGGGGCGACACAATGAGCAGTTCTTC
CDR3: CASSVEGTRLAGRHNEQFF

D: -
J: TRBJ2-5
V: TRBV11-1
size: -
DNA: TGTGCCAGCAGCTCCGGCGCGGGGCAAGAGACCCAGTACTTC
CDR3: CASSSGAGQETQYF

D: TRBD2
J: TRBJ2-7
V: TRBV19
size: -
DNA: TGTGCCAGTAATAACGGGGGGTACGAGCAGTACTTC
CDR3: CASNNGGYEQYF

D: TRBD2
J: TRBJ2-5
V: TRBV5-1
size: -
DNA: TGCGCCAGCAGCTGGGGGGGAAGAGAGACCCAGTACTTC
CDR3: CASSWGGRETQYF

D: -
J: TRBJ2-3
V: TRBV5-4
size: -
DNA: TGTGCCAGCAGCTGGGGCGCAGATACGCAGTATTTT
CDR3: CASSWGADTQYF

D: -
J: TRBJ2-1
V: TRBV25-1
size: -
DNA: TGTGCCAGCAGTGAGGTACTCAATGGGCAGTTCTTC
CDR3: CASSEVLNGQFF

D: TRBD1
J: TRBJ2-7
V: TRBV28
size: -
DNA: TGTGCCAGCAGACCGGGACAGGGGGTTTCTCACGAGCAGTACTTC
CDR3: CASRPGQGVSHEQYF

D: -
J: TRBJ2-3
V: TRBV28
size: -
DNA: TGTGCCACCAGGGGCCCGGGCACAGATACGCAGTATTTT
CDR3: CATRGPGTDTQYF

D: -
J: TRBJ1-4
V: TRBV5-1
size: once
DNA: TGCGCCAGCAGTCGGGGAACAGGGCGTAATGAAAAACTGTTTTTT
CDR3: CASSRGTGRNEKLFF

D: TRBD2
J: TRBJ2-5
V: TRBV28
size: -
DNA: TGTGCCAGCACCTTCGGGACTAGCGCCCAAGAGACCCAGTACTTC
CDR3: CASTFGTSAQETQYF

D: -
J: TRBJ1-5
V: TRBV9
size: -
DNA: TGTGCCAGCAGCGTAGGGGACATACCCAATCAGCCCCAGCATTTT
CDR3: CASSVGDIPNQPQHF

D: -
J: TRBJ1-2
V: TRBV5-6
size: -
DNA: TGTGCCAGCAGCTTGGCTAGAGGCTACACCTTC
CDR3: CASSLARGYTF

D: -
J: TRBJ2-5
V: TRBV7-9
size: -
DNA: TGTGCCAGCAGCTTAGGAACAGAGAAAGAGACCCAGTACTTC
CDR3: CASSLGTEKETQYF

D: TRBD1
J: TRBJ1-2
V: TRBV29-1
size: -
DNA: TGCAGCGTTGCCTCCCCGGGACAGGGGAACTATGGCTACACCTTC
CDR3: CSVASPGQGNYGYTF

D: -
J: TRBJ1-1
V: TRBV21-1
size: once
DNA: TGTGCCAGCAGCAAAGCGCGAAACAGGAGTAACACTGAAGCTTTCTTT
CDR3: CASSKARNRSNTEAFF

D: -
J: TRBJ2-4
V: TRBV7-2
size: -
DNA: TGTGCCAGCAGCTTATTCGTTGATTTAGGGGGATCTCCCAAAAACATTCAGTACTTC
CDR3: CASSLFVDLGGSPKNIQYF

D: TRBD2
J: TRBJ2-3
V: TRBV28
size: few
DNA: TGTGCCATAAAGACTAGCGGGCCAGATACGCAGTATTTT
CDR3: CAIKTSGPDTQYF

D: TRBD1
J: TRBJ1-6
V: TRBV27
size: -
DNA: TGTGCCAGCAGTACCCCGGGACAGTTAGATAATTCACCCCTCCACTTT
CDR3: CASSTPGQLDNSPLHF

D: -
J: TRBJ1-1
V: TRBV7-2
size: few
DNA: TGTGCCAGCAGCTTATATGGGTCGGGGAACACTGAAGCTTTCTTT
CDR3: CASSLYGSGNTEAFF

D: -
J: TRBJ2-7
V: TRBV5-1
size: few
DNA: TGCGCCAGCAGCGTCCAGGCCCACTCCTACGAGCAGTACTTC
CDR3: CASSVQAHSYEQYF

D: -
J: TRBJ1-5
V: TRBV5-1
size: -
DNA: TGCGCCAGCAGCTTGGATGGGGGGATCAATCAGCCCCAGCATTTT
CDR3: CASSLDGGINQPQHF

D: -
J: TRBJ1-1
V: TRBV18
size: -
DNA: TGTGCCAGCTCACCCCAGGGGAACACTGAAGCTTTCTTT
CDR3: CASSPQGNTEAFF

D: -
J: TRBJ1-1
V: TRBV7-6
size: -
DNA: TGTGCCAGCAGCTTAGGGCTTCAGAACACTGAAGCTTTCTTT
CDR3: CASSLGLQNTEAFF